Here is one T cell receptor beta chain with its context. Its antigen is still unknown. The data stem from a study of CD4+ T cells in melanoma. Points from the study as a whole: In melanoma, neoantigen-specific CD4+ T cells reportedly differed in differentiation state. CD8+ T cell, macrophage and B cell function reportedly correlated with neoantigen-specific CD4+ T cells.

The repertoire was sequenced with immunoSEQ multiplex PCR; TCRdb's copy has only in-frame clones and lacks some. There are roughly 110,000 clones in the sample; 92% occur only once, and 3% to 4% lies in the top ten. The germline gives CDR1 MNHEY, CDR2 SVGAGI. V lost 6 bases and J lost 0, with 15 bases in between. This CDR3 is built from 15 residues. Sequencing was done on a sample of peripheral blood. The V and J genes are TRBV6-5 and TRBJ2-7; tentative D call: TRBD2 (7 bases). The clonotype originates from a human donor with melanoma. The CDR3 region has the DNA TGTGCCAGCAGCCCCTTGGGAGGGGGCTCCTACGAGCAGTACTTC. Its translation is CASSPLGGGSYEQYF.